This is a list of T cell receptor beta chains from one sample in a study of blood T cell repertoires in COVID-19. Assay: immunoSEQ multiplex PCR; the TCRdb copy retains only in-frame clones and omits some. Found here are roughly 70,000 clones, just under 90% of them singletons; the top ten hold approximately 6.3%. Sequenced: peripheral blood. The receptors shown here come from an elderly woman with active COVID-19. CDR3s include the opening cysteine and the closing phenylalanine or tryptophan. D genes are given only for firm matches. Clone size is stated in some rows and not others, as once, few, many or a class when expanded.

clone_size j_call d_call v_call cdr3_nt cdr3_aa
NA TRBJ2-1 NA TRBV6-2/TRBV6-3 TGTGCCAGCAGTTACCCTTTACAGACCTACAATGAGCAGTTCTTC CASSYPLQTYNEQFF
few TRBJ2-3 TRBD2 TRBV28 TGTGCCAGCAGTTCTGGGACTAGCGGGGAGGTGGGGACAGATACGCAGTATTTT CASSSGTSGEVGTDTQYF
few TRBJ1-1 NA TRBV28 TGTGCCAGCAGTTTGAATAGGGGGAGAAGCACTGAAGCTTTCTTT CASSLNRGRSTEAFF
NA TRBJ2-7 TRBD1 TRBV5-4 TGTGCCAGCAGCTGGGACAGCTACGAGCAGTACTTC CASSWDSYEQYF
NA TRBJ2-1 NA TRBV2 TGTGCCAGCAGTGAGTCCAGGGTGGATGAGCAGTTCTTC CASSESRVDEQFF
NA TRBJ2-2 TRBD2 TRBV7-2 TGTGCCAGCAGCTCTTCTAGCGGGAGAACCGGGGAGCTGTTTTTT CASSSSSGRTGELFF
NA TRBJ1-2 TRBD1 TRBV7-8 TGTGCCAGCAGCCCCGACAGGGACCGGGGCTACACCTTC CASSPDRDRGYTF
once TRBJ1-5 NA TRBV5-4 TGTGCCAGCAGCCACGCGTATAGCAATCAGCCCCAGCATTTT CASSHAYSNQPQHF
once TRBJ2-3 NA TRBV3-1/TRBV3-2 TGTGCCAGCAGCCAAGCTAGTCCAGATACGCAGTATTTT CASSQASPDTQYF
NA TRBJ1-1 TRBD1 TRBV2 TGTGCCAGCAGTCTTGAGGGACAGGGGAGAACTGAAGCTTTCTTT CASSLEGQGRTEAFF
NA TRBJ2-3 TRBD1 TRBV4-3 TGCGCCAGCAGCCAAGAGGGGAGGACAGGGACAGATACGCAGTATTTT CASSQEGRTGTDTQYF
NA TRBJ2-7 NA TRBV7-2 TGTGCCAGCAGCGGCGCCGGGACTCGTACCTACGAGCAGTACTTC CASSGAGTRTYEQYF
NA TRBJ2-5 NA TRBV11-2 TGTGCCAGCAGCTTACAGGGGCACCTCACCGAGACCCAGTACTTC CASSLQGHLTETQYF
NA TRBJ1-4 NA TRBV9 TGTGCCAGCAGCTTACAGGACCGACTGTTTTTT CASSLQDRLFF
NA TRBJ2-1 TRBD2 TRBV6-5 TGTGCCAGCAGTCGGACCTCCGGGGGGGATGAGCAGTTCTTC CASSRTSGGDEQFF
NA TRBJ2-1 TRBD2 TRBV5-4 TGTGCCAGCAGCTTGCGGCGGGAGGGCGCCAATGAGCAGTTCTTC CASSLRREGANEQFF
NA TRBJ2-7 TRBD2 TRBV10-3 TGTGCCATCAGTGAGCCGGGACTAGCGGGAGGGAGCTCCTACGAGCAGTACTTC CAISEPGLAGGSSYEQYF
NA TRBJ2-3 NA TRBV30 TGTGCCTGGCGCCAGGGGCCAGATACGCAGTATTTT CAWRQGPDTQYF
NA TRBJ1-4 NA TRBV5-8 TGTGCCAGCAGCTACCGAGGACACGGTAGTGAAAAACTGTTTTTT CASSYRGHGSEKLFF
NA TRBJ2-1 NA TRBV7-3 TGTGCCAGCAGCTTAAGGGGCGATGAGCAGTTCTTC CASSLRGDEQFF
NA TRBJ2-3 TRBD2 TRBV14 TGTGCCAGCAGCCAAGATGCGCTAGCGGTAACCACAGATACGCAGTATTTT CASSQDALAVTTDTQYF
NA TRBJ2-5 TRBD2 TRBV28 TGTGCCAGCAGTGTTTCATTAGCGGGAAGAGTCGAGACCCAGTACTTC CASSVSLAGRVETQYF
NA TRBJ2-3 TRBD1 TRBV7-2 TGTGCCAGCAGCTTAAGGCTAGGGGGCATACCAGATACGCAGTATTTT CASSLRLGGIPDTQYF
NA TRBJ1-1 NA TRBV18 TGTGCCAGCTCAGGTGGGGGGGCCGACCCTTACACTGAAGCTTTCTTT CASSGGGADPYTEAFF
NA TRBJ2-4 NA TRBV28 TGTGCCAGCAGTCCGTTGGCACAGGGCGAGTACTTC CASSPLAQGEYF
NA TRBJ2-7 NA TRBV5-5 TGTGCCAGCAGCTTGGGGGCTAGCGCAATCTACGAGCAGTACTTC CASSLGASAIYEQYF
NA TRBJ1-2 NA TRBV30 TGTGCCTGGAGTAAAGGGGTTGGCTACACCTTC CAWSKGVGYTF
NA TRBJ2-1 TRBD2 TRBV19 TGTGCCAGTAGTCAACTAAGACTAGCGGGAGACACTGAGCAGTTCTTC CASSQLRLAGDTEQFF
NA TRBJ1-2 NA TRBV24-1 TGTGCCACCAGTGATTCCAATCGCTACACCTTC CATSDSNRYTF
NA TRBJ2-2 NA TRBV30 TGTGCCTCCATCAAGAGTGTGGTTAAATCGAACACCGGGGAGCTGTTTTTT CASIKSVVKSNTGELFF
NA TRBJ2-5 NA TRBV28 TGTGCCAGCAGGGGAGGCGAGACCCAGTACTTC CASRGGETQYF